This record covers a single T cell receptor beta chain. This specimen belongs to a study of blood T cell repertoires in COVID-19. The data were produced by immunoSEQ multiplex PCR, yet TCRdb's version contains in-frame clones alone and is incomplete. Of approximately 200,000 clones listed, roughly 84% are singletons. Trimming removed 0 bases at V and 6 bases at J, with 12 bases between. Germline V gene data show CDR1 as SGHDT and CDR2 as YYEEEE. The CDR3 covers 14 residues. The sample consisted of peripheral blood. This receptor was taken from a man in his forties with acute or convalescent COVID-19. V and J are TRBV5-6 and TRBJ1-2; D gene uncertain. The CDR3 sequence: CASSLVESEDGYTF. The DNA for the CDR3 is TGTGCCAGCAGCTTGGTGGAGTCGGAGGATGGCTACACCTTC.